This TCR beta chain was found in a study of early T cells in non-severe SARS-CoV-2 infection. Study as a whole: Unsorted whole-blood RNA was sequenced in bulk, leaving chains unpaired.

This CDR3 has 14 residues. The J segment lost 8 bases and the V segment lost 5 bases, leaving 5 bases of the junction unmatched. The TCR library protocol was used to attach unique molecular identifiers. These identifiers were attached to individual cDNA molecules. TCRdb reprocessed the 5' RACE reads via MiXCR and lists one record per CDR3 protein. Of roughly 56,000 distinct CDR3 sequences in the sample, approximately 7.6% were seen once. The J gene is TRBJ1-4, the V gene TRBV12-3 or TRBV12-4, with 10 positions matching TRBD1. The receptor was derived from an adult who was a healthcare worker with PCR-confirmed SARS-CoV-2 infection or an uninfected control (not recorded which). The specimen was whole blood. The CDR3: CASSSRQGAEKLFF. CDR3 DNA sequence: TGTGCCAGCAGTAGCCGACAGGGGGCGGAAAAACTGTTTTTT.